This T cell receptor (beta chain) was observed in a study of T cells after yellow fever vaccination. The table lists this clonotype with a few counts. Each CDR3 protein is one row after TCRdb ran MiXCR on the 5' RACE reads. The sample lists under 600,000 distinct CDR3 sequences, 21% occurring once. Germline V lookup: CDR1 MNHNS, CDR2 SASEGT. The J segment lost 15 bases and the V segment lost 3 bases, leaving 4 bases of the junction unmatched. The CDR3 sequence is 12 residues long. The source was PBMCs, collected approximately 20 days after the first yellow fever vaccination. This chain connects TRBV6-1 to TRBJ1-4, with TRBD1 matching 10 bases. The origin of this receptor is a man younger than 35 who received the YFV17D yellow fever vaccine. CDR3 protein: CASSEGQGWLFF. DNA for the CDR3: TGTGCCAGCAGTGAGGGACAGGGGTGGTTGTTTTTT.